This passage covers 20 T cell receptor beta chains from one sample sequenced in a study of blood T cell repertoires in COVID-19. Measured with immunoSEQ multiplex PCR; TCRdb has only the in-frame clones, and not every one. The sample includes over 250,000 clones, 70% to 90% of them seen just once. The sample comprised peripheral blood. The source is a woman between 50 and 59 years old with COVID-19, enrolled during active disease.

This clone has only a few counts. Written as DNA, the CDR3 is TGTGCCAGCTTGAGGATCATGAACACTGAAGCTTTCTTT. It yields the protein CASLRIMNTEAFF. The chain uses TRBV11-2 and TRBJ1-1, with D uncertain. CDR1 and CDR2 (germline): SGHAT, FQNNGV. Trimming pared 8 bases from V and 0 bases from J, leaving 10 bases between. The CDR3 is 13 amino acids.

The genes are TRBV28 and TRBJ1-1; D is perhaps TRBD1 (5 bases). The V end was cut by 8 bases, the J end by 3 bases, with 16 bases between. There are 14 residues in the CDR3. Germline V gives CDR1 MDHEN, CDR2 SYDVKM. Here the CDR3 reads CASQFTQGHTEAFF. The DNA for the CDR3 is TGTGCCAGCCAGTTCACTCAGGGTCACACTGAAGCTTTCTTT.

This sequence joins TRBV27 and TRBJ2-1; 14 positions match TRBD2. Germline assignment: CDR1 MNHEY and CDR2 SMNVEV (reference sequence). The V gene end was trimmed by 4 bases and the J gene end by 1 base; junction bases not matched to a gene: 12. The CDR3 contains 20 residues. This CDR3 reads CASSSEQGLAGGPSYNEQFF. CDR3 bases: TGTGCCAGCAGTTCCGAGCAAGGACTAGCGGGAGGACCGTCCTACAATGAGCAGTTCTTC.

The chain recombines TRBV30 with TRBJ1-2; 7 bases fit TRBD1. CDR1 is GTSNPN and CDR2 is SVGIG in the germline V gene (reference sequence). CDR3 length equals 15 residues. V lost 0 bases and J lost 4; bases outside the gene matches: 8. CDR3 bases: TGTGCCTGGAGTGTAGTCAGGGGGACCGTCTATGGCTACACCTTC. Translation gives CAWSVVRGTVYGYTF.

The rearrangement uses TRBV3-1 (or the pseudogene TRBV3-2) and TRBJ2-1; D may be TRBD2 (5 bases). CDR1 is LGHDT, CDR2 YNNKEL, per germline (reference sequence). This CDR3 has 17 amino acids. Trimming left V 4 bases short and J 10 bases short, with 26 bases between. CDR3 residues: CASSPLDGPTRPGEQFF. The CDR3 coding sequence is TGTGCCAGCAGCCCCCTAGACGGCCCCACCCGGCCGGGGGAGCAGTTCTTC.

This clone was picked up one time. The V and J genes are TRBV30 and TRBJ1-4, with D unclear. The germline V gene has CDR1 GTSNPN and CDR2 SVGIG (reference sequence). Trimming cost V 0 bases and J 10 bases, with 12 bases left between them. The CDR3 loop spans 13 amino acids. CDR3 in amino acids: CAWSVRGLGKLFF. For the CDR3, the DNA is TGTGCCTGGAGTGTACGAGGCCTGGGAAAACTGTTTTTT.

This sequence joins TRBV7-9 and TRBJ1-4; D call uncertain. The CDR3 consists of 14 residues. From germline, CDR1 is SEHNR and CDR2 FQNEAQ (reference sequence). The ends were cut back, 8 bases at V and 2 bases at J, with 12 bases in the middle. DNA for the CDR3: TGTGCCAGCGCCCCGGTGGTTACTAATGAAAAACTGTTTTTT. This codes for CASAPVVTNEKLFF.

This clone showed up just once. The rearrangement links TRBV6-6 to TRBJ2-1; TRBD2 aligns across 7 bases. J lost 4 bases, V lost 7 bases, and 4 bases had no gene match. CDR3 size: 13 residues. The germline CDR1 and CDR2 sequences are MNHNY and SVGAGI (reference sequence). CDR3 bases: TGTGCCAGCAAGGGCGGGAGTTACAATGAGCAGTTCTTC. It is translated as CASKGGSYNEQFF.

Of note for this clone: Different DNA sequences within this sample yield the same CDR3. The CDR3 is CASSRDNYGYTF. CDR3 coding DNA: TGTGCCAGCAGCCGCGATAACTATGGCTACACCTTC. J is TRBJ1-2 and V is TRBV7-9; D ambiguous. V lost 5 bases to trimming and J lost 1 base, with 5 bases between them. The CDR3 totals 12 residues. Germline V gene data show CDR1 as SEHNR and CDR2 as FQNEAQ (reference sequence).

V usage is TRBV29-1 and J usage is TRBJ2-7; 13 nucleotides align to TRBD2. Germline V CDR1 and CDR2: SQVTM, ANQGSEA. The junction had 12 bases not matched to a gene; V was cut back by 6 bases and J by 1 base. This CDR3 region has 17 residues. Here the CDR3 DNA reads TGCAGCGTACGGGGGAGAAGGGGACTAGCGGGATCCTACGAGCAGTACTTC. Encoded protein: CSVRGRRGLAGSYEQYF.

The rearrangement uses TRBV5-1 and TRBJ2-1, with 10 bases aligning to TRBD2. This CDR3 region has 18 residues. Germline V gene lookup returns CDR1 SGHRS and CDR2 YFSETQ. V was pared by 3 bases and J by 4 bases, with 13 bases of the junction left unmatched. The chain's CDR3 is CASSYWSASGSGYNEQFF. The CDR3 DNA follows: TGCGCCAGCAGCTATTGGTCGGCTAGCGGGAGTGGTTACAATGAGCAGTTCTTC.

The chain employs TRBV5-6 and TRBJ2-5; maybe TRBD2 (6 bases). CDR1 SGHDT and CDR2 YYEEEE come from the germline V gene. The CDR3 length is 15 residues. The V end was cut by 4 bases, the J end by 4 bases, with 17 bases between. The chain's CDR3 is CASSLPGGAGETQYF. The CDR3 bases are TGTGCCAGCAGCCTCCCTGGAGGGGCGGGAGAGACCCAGTACTTC.

In DNA, the CDR3 is TGTGCCAGCAGCTTAGCTTCTTGGACTGACTCCTACGAGCAGTACTTC. This gives the protein CASSLASWTDSYEQYF. The chain has TRBV11-3 and TRBJ2-7; a weak D match, TRBD2 (5 bases). V lost 1 base and J lost 0, with 13 bases in between. Germline CDR1 SGHNT, CDR2 YENEEA. The CDR3 extends over 16 amino acids. The whole variable domain, filled in from reference TRBV11-3 and TRBJ2-7, reads EAGVVQSPRYKIIEKKQPVAFWCNPISGHNTLYWYLQNLGQGPELLIRYENEEAVDDSQLPKDRFSAERLKGVDSTLKIQPAELGDSAVYLCASSLASWTDSYEQYFGPGTRLTVT.

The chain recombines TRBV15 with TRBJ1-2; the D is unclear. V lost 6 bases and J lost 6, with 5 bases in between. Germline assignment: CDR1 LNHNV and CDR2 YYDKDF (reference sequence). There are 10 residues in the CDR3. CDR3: CATRGDGYTF. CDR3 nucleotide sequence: TGTGCCACCAGGGGAGATGGCTACACCTTC.

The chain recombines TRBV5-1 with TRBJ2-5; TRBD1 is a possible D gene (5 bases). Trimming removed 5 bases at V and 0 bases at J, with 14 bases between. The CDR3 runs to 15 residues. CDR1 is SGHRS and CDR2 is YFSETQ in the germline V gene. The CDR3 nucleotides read TGCGCCAGCAGTGGTCAGGGCATGTACCAAGAGACCCAGTACTTC. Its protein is CASSGQGMYQETQYF.

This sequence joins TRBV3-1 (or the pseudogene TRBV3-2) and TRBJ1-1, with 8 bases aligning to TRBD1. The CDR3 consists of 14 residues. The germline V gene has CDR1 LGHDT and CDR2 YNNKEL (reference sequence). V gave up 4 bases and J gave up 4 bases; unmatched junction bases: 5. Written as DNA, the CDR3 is TGTGCCAGCAGCCCCAGGGGGCGCGCCACTGAAGCTTTCTTT. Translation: CASSPRGRATEAFF.

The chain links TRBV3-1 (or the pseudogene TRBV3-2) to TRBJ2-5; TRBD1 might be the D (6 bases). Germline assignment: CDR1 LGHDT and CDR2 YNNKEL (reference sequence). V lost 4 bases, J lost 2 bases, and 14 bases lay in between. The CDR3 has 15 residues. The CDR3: CASSPSGTLQETQYF. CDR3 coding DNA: TGTGCCAGCAGCCCATCCGGGACATTGCAAGAGACCCAGTACTTC.

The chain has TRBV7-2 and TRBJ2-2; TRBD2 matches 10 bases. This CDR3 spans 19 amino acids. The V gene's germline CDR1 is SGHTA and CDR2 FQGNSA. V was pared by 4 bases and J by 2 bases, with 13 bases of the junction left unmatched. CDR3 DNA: TGTGCCAGCAGCTCGTACCCTAGCGGGAGTATTGTTAACACCGGGGAGCTGTTTTTT. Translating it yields CASSSYPSGSIVNTGELFF.

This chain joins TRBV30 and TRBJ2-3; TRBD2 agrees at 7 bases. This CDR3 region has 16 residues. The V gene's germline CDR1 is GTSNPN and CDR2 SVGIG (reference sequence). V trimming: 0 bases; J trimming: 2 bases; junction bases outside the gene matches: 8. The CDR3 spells CAWSVFGGRATDTQYF. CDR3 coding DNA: TGTGCCTGGAGTGTTTTTGGTGGGAGGGCCACAGATACGCAGTATTTT.

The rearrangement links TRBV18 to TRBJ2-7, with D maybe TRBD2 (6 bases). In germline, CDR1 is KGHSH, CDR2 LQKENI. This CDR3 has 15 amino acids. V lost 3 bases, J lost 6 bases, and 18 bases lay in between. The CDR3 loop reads CASSPRDSGPAEQYF. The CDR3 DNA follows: TGTGCCAGCTCACCCCGGGACTCAGGGCCGGCCGAGCAGTACTTC.